The 28 T cell receptor beta chains given below trace back to one sample, sequenced in a study of Ad26.COV2.S vaccination and SARS-CoV-2 variants. This sample's treatment: about 20 received Ad26.COV2.S at low or high dose, single or two shots; several received placebo; per-sample allocation not given. Day 63 following the first vaccine or placebo injection was when the samples were taken. This table comes from immunoSEQ multiplex PCR, and its TCRdb copy is limited to in-frame clones, with some not included. The data hold hundreds of thousands of clones, with around 89% observed a single time. The input for sequencing was peripheral blood, taken in a trial of Ad26.COV2.S vaccine versus placebo. Receptors originate from a person aged 18-60 years who received the Ad26.COV2.S COVID-19 vaccine or a placebo.

The rearrangement joins TRBV2 to TRBJ1-2, with D unresolved. V lost 1 base, J lost 4 bases, and 4 bases lay in between. The germline V gene encodes CDR1 SNHLY and CDR2 FYNNEI. The CDR3 totals 12 residues. The CDR3 here is CASSEGFYGYTF. The CDR3 nucleotides are TGTGCCAGCAGTGAAGGTTTCTATGGCTACACCTTC.

V usage is TRBV7-9 and J usage is TRBJ2-3; TRBD1 is a possible D gene (6 bases). V lost 3 bases and J lost 3, with 10 bases in between. The V gene's germline CDR1 is SEHNR and CDR2 FQNEAQ (reference sequence). CDR3 size: 14 residues. CDR3 sequence: CASSFWGRTDTQYF. DNA of the CDR3: TGTGCCAGCAGCTTCTGGGGGCGGACAGATACGCAGTATTTT.

The rearrangement uses TRBV19 and TRBJ2-2, with 7 bases aligning to TRBD1. V lost 9 bases, J lost 5 bases, and 9 bases stayed unmatched. The CDR3 consists of 14 residues. CDR1 and CDR2 (germline): LNHDA, SQIVND (reference sequence). CDR3 coding DNA: TGTGCCAGCCGACGAGGGGGCCGGACCGGGGAGCTGTTTTTT. It codes for CASRRGGRTGELFF.

The chain carries TRBV7-6 and TRBJ2-2, with 8 positions matching TRBD1. V was clipped by 5 bases and J by 6 bases; unmatched bases: 5. The length of the CDR3 is 14 residues. CDR1 SGHVS and CDR2 FNYEAQ come from the germline V gene. The CDR3 spells CASSAQGGAGELFF. CDR3 nucleotides: TGTGCCAGCAGCGCACAGGGGGGCGCCGGGGAGCTGTTTTTT.

This clone was seen just once. The V gene is TRBV3-1 (or the pseudogene TRBV3-2), the J gene TRBJ2-3; TRBD1 matches 8 bases. The CDR3 length is 14 residues. Germline V gene data show CDR1 as LGHDT and CDR2 as YNNKEL (reference sequence). J was trimmed by 5 bases and V by 6 bases; bases with no gene match: 7. CDR3 nucleotide sequence: TGTGCCAGCAGACAGACAGGGGAGGAAGATACGCAGTATTTT. Protein: CASRQTGEEDTQYF.

This sequence joins TRBV7-2 and TRBJ2-2; 10 positions match TRBD1. CDR3 length: 16 residues. J gave up 7 bases and V 7 bases, and 12 bases lay outside the gene matches. Germline CDR1 is SGHTA and CDR2 is FQGNSA. The CDR3: CASTPGGTGVVGELFF. CDR3 nucleotides: TGTGCCAGCACCCCCGGGGGGACAGGGGTTGTCGGGGAGCTGTTTTTT.

The rearrangement uses TRBV6-5 and TRBJ2-7, with 7 bases identical to TRBD1. The J segment lost 13 bases and the V segment lost 6 bases, leaving 9 bases of the junction unmatched. The CDR3 totals 11 residues. Germline assignment: CDR1 MNHEY and CDR2 SVGAGI. This CDR3 reads CASSNRGLSYF. CDR3 nucleotides: TGTGCCAGCAGCAACAGGGGTCTCTCCTACTTC.

The gene calls are TRBV20-1 and TRBJ1-3, with D perhaps TRBD1 (5 bases). There are 15 residues in the CDR3. The germline V gene encodes CDR1 DFQATT and CDR2 SNEGSKA (reference sequence). V was shortened by 3 bases and J by 0 bases, with 12 bases between the two germline ends. The CDR3 sequence: CSASPGLNSGNTIYF. The CDR3 region has the DNA TGCAGTGCTAGTCCGGGACTAAACTCTGGAAACACCATATATTTT.

V and J are TRBV5-1 and TRBJ2-2; 7 bases agree with TRBD1. This CDR3 is built from 18 residues. The germline gives CDR1 SGHRS, CDR2 YFSETQ. V gave up 4 bases and J gave up 0 bases; unmatched junction bases: 12. The CDR3 reads CASSTYPRQGANTGELFF. The CDR3, as DNA: TGCGCCAGCAGCACCTACCCTAGACAGGGAGCGAACACCGGGGAGCTGTTTTTT.

The chain couples TRBV7-9 to TRBJ1-1, with no clear D. The CDR3 spans 16 residues. The V gene lost 1 base and the J gene lost 0 bases, with 12 bases spanning the gap. From germline, CDR1 is SEHNR and CDR2 FQNEAQ (reference sequence). CDR3 residues: CASSLGAGLMNTEAFF. As DNA, the CDR3 is TGTGCCAGCAGCTTAGGGGCAGGCCTAATGAACACTGAAGCTTTCTTT. Filled out from reference TRBV7-9 and TRBJ1-1, the complete variable domain reads DTGVSQNPRHKITKRGQNVTFRCDPISEHNRLYWYRQTLGQGPEFLTYFQNEAQLEKSRLLSDRFSAERPKGSFSTLEIQRTEQGDSAMYLCASSLGAGLMNTEAFFGQGTRLTVV.

The rearrangement links TRBV10-3 to TRBJ1-1, with D maybe TRBD1 (5 bases). CDR3 size: 13 residues. CDR1 is ENHRY and CDR2 is SYGVKD in the germline V gene. Trimming removed 6 bases at V and 6 bases at J, with 14 bases between. The CDR3 DNA follows: TGTGCCATCAGCCTACAGGAGTGGGCTGAAGCTTTCTTT. Translated: CAISLQEWAEAFF.

About this clone itself: The junction and the germline gene differ at one end; a read error may be behind it. The J gene is TRBJ2-1, the V gene TRBV7-8; D gene unclear. From germline, CDR1 is SGHVS and CDR2 FQNEAQ. The CDR3 is 14 amino acids. CDR3 coding DNA: TGTGCCAGCAGTTTAGGACGATCCTACAATGAGCAGTTCTTC. Encoded protein: CASSLGRSYNEQFF.

With regard to this clone: Other nucleotide sequences in the sample specify the same CDR3. The chain carries TRBV19 and TRBJ2-5; no reliable D call. CDR3 length: 13 amino acids. Germline assignment: CDR1 LNHDA and CDR2 SQIVND (reference sequence). Trimming removed 1 base from V and 2 bases from J, with 5 bases in between. DNA for the CDR3: TGTGCCAGTAGTATAGCCGGGCAAGAGACCCAGTACTTC. It encodes CASSIAGQETQYF.

The DNA of the CDR3 is TGTGCCAGCAGCCTTTACAGGGGGGGCCCTGACACTGAAGCTTTCTTT. Amino acids: CASSLYRGGPDTEAFF. The V call is TRBV7-9, the J call TRBJ1-1; 8 positions agree with TRBD1. V shed 5 bases and J 3 bases; nucleotides not matched to a gene: 11. There are 16 residues in the CDR3. Germline V gene sequence: CDR1 SEHNR, CDR2 FQNEAQ (reference sequence). Full variable domain (outside the CDR3, taken from reference TRBV7-9 and TRBJ1-1): DTGVSQNPRHKITKRGQNVTFRCDPISEHNRLYWYRQTLGQGPEFLTYFQNEAQLEKSRLLSDRFSAERPKGSFSTLEIQRTEQGDSAMYLCASSLYRGGPDTEAFFGQGTRLTVV.

This chain links TRBV5-1 with TRBJ1-1; D is ambiguous. Germline V lookup: CDR1 SGHRS, CDR2 YFSETQ. This CDR3 has 19 residues. The ends were cut back, 6 bases at V and 3 bases at J, with 30 bases in the middle. DNA for the CDR3: TGCGCCAGCACCTCGGGGATCGGTGGAAGGGCAGTGCTGTACACTGAAGCTTTCTTT. As protein: CASTSGIGGRAVLYTEAFF.

The V and J genes are TRBV18 and TRBJ2-7, with D possibly TRBD2 on 6 matching bases. The CDR3 totals 15 residues. Germline CDR1 reads KGHSH; CDR2 reads LQKENI. The germline V and J ends were trimmed by 5 bases and 0 bases, with 14 bases remaining between them. CDR3 loop: CASSTGRGSSYEQYF. The CDR3 region has the DNA TGTGCCAGCTCAACTGGACGGGGGAGCTCCTACGAGCAGTACTTC.

The V and J genes are TRBV7-2 and TRBJ2-1, with TRBD1 identical over 9 bases. Germline V gene lookup returns CDR1 SGHTA and CDR2 FQGNSA. The CDR3 loop spans 15 amino acids. After removal of 4 bases from V and 5 bases from J, the junction contained 6 bases not matched to a gene. The CDR3 DNA reads as TGTGCCAGCAGCTCCGACAGGGGGTGGCACAATGAGCAGTTCTTC. This codes for CASSSDRGWHNEQFF.

The rearrangement uses TRBV18 and TRBJ2-1; the match to TRBD2 covers 12 bases. V was clipped by 2 bases and J by 10 bases; unmatched bases: 3. This CDR3 comprises 14 residues. Germline V gives CDR1 KGHSH, CDR2 LQKENI. The CDR3, as DNA: TGTGCCAGCTCACCAGAGACTAGCGGGGGCGAGCAGTTCTTC. Protein: CASSPETSGGEQFF.

The chain's CDR3 is CAWGPGGSTYEQYF. CDR3 sequence (DNA): TGTGCCTGGGGACCAGGGGGGTCTACCTACGAGCAGTACTTC. The chain is built from TRBV30 and TRBJ2-7; D possibly corresponds to TRBD1 (7 bases). Trimming stripped 5 bases from V and 2 bases from J, with 16 bases between. This CDR3 contains 14 residues. Per germline, CDR1 GTSNPN and CDR2 SVGIG (reference sequence).

This clone was recorded once. At the DNA level, this CDR3 is encoded by other sequences in the same sample as well. J is TRBJ1-2 and V is TRBV3-1 (or the pseudogene TRBV3-2), with D hard to call. Trimming removed 0 bases at V and 7 bases at J, with 6 bases between. Germline V gene lookup returns CDR1 LGHDT and CDR2 YNNKEL (reference sequence). The CDR3 has 12 amino acids. The CDR3 DNA sequence: TGTGCCAGCAGCCAAGATGAGGGTGGCTACACCTTC. It is translated as CASSQDEGGYTF.

The chain is built from TRBV19 and TRBJ1-2; a possible D gene is TRBD1 (6 bases). The ends were cut back, 6 bases at V and 8 bases at J, with 16 bases in the middle. Germline V lookup: CDR1 LNHDA, CDR2 SQIVND (reference sequence). The length of the CDR3 is 13 residues. The CDR3 loop is CASRASQGGGYTF. As DNA, the CDR3 is TGTGCCAGTAGAGCGTCACAGGGTGGCGGCTACACCTTC.

On this clone itself: Other DNA sequences from this sample encode an identical CDR3 as well. The V call is TRBV6-4, the J call TRBJ2-3; TRBD2 is a possible D gene (6 bases). This CDR3 spans 15 amino acids. The germline gives CDR1 MRHNA, CDR2 SNTAGT. The V gene lost 0 bases and the J gene lost 2 bases, with 9 bases spanning the gap. The CDR3 DNA is TGTGCCAGCAGTGACTCCGGAGGGAACACAGATACGCAGTATTTT. This gives the protein CASSDSGGNTDTQYF.

Only a few counts were recorded for this clone. This chain joins TRBV7-9 and TRBJ1-1; 7 nucleotides match TRBD1. The ends lost 5 bases at V and 5 bases at J; junction bases unmatched: 5. This CDR3 is built from 13 residues. The germline gives CDR1 SEHNR, CDR2 FQNEAQ (reference sequence). The CDR3 is CASSRSGGTEAFF. Written as DNA, the CDR3 is TGTGCCAGCAGCCGGTCAGGGGGGACTGAAGCTTTCTTT.

V gene TRBV5-4 combines with J gene TRBJ2-1; tentative D call: TRBD1 (6 bases). V was pared by 5 bases and J by 1 base, with 13 bases between. The CDR3 extends over 15 amino acids. The germline V gene has CDR1 SGHNT and CDR2 YYREEE (reference sequence). CDR3: CASRKEGGSYNEQFF. DNA for the CDR3: TGTGCCAGCAGAAAAGAAGGGGGATCCTACAATGAGCAGTTCTTC.

The chain joins TRBV4-2 to TRBJ2-7, with 11 bases aligning to TRBD2. Germline loops: CDR1 LGHNA, CDR2 YNFKEQ. The CDR3 sequence is 16 residues long. Germline trimming cut 0 bases from V and 3 bases from J; bases unmatched to any gene: 4. The CDR3: CASSQEGTSGSYEQYF. The CDR3, as DNA: TGTGCCAGCAGCCAAGAGGGGACTAGCGGAAGCTACGAGCAGTACTTC.

The V and J genes are TRBV5-6 and TRBJ2-7; D is ambiguous. Per germline, CDR1 SGHDT and CDR2 YYEEEE. This CDR3 is built from 12 residues. V gave up 4 bases and J gave up 4 bases, with 9 bases separating them. The CDR3, as DNA: TGTGCCAGCAGCCCCGGACGGTACGAGCAGTACTTC. This sequence encodes CASSPGRYEQYF.

V and J are TRBV15 and TRBJ2-1, with a possible D match to TRBD1 (7 bases). Germline lookup yields CDR1 LNHNV and CDR2 YYDKDF (reference sequence). The CDR3 is made up of 16 amino acids. Trimming took 0 bases from V and 6 from J, leaving 15 bases between them. The CDR3 sequence is CATSRDLAGGPNEQFF. Here the CDR3 DNA reads TGTGCCACCAGCAGAGATCTGGCAGGGGGGCCCAATGAGCAGTTCTTC.

The chain employs TRBV19 and TRBJ2-2, with D possibly matching TRBD2 (6 bases). This CDR3 contains 13 residues. V was cut by 6 bases and J by 8 bases, with 13 bases left in between. Germline V gene sequence: CDR1 LNHDA, CDR2 SQIVND (reference sequence). CDR3 in DNA: TGTGCCAGTAGGGCGGGACCTACGGGGGAGCTGTTTTTT. Its protein product is CASRAGPTGELFF. The whole variable domain, remainder taken from reference TRBV19 and TRBJ2-2, is DGGITQSPKYLFRKEGQNVTLSCEQNLNHDAMYWYRQDPGQGLRLIYYSQIVNDFQKGDIAEGYSVSREKKESFPLTVTSAQKNPTAFYLCASRAGPTGELFFGEGSRLTVL.